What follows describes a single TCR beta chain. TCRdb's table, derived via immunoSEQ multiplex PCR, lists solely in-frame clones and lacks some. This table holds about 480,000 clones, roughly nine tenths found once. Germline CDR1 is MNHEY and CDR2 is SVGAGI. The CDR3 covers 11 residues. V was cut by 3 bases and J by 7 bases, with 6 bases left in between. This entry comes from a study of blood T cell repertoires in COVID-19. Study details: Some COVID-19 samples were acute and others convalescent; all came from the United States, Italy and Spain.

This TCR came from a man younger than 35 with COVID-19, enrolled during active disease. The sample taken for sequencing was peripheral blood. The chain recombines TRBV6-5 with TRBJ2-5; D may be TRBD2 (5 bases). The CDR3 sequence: CASSYRGTQYF. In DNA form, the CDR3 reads TGTGCCAGCAGTTATCGGGGGACCCAGTACTTC.